This is a list of T cell receptor beta chains from one sample in a study of blood T cell repertoires in COVID-19. Method: immunoSEQ multiplex PCR; TCRdb's copy keeps in-frame clones and lacks some. This table has about 210,000 clones, roughly 80% appearing once. Source material: peripheral blood. These receptors came from a woman aged 70-85 years with COVID-19, enrolled during active disease. Each CDR3 is given with its conserved first and last residue. A D gene is named only where the DNA matches it firmly. A row's size may be missing; if present it is once, few, many or a size class.

>-|TRBJ2-1|-|TRBV27
CASLAQGRSYNEQFF
TGTGCCAGTCTTGCCCAGGGGCGGTCCTACAATGAGCAGTTCTTC
>-|TRBJ2-1|TRBD2|TRBV7-9
CASSPDKLAGEEQFF
TGTGCCAGCAGCCCTGACAAGCTAGCGGGAGAGGAGCAGTTCTTC
>-|TRBJ1-3|TRBD1|TRBV11-2
CASSHTGGAIYF
TGTGCCAGCAGCCACACAGGGGGAGCCATATATTTT
>-|TRBJ2-1|-|TRBV20-1
CSASGSGNNEQFF
TGCAGTGCTAGTGGAAGCGGCAACAATGAGCAGTTCTTC
>-|TRBJ1-6|-|TRBV15
CATSRTLQGGASPLHF
TGTGCCACCAGCAGAACCTTACAGGGAGGGGCTTCACCCCTCCACTTT
>once|TRBJ1-2|TRBD1|TRBV6-5
CASSYLTGSGYTF
TGTGCCAGCAGTTACTTGACAGGGAGTGGCTACACCTTC
>-|TRBJ2-7|-|TRBV12-5
CASGLAPGEHEQYF
TGTGCTAGTGGTTTGGCCCCCGGTGAACACGAGCAGTACTTC
>few|TRBJ2-7|-|TRBV7-6
CASSLVDEGGRYLNYEQYF
TGTGCCAGCAGCTTAGTTGACGAAGGCGGGCGGTACTTAAACTACGAGCAGTACTTC
>-|TRBJ2-5|-|TRBV18
CASSQQGQETQYF
TGTGCCAGCTCGCAGCAGGGGCAAGAGACCCAGTACTTC
>-|TRBJ1-2|-|TRBV6-5
CASSADIGRILGYTF
TGTGCCAGCAGCGCAGACATAGGCCGGATCTTAGGCTACACCTTC
>-|TRBJ2-1|TRBD1|TRBV5-1
CASSLEQGGSNEQFF
TGCGCCAGCAGCTTGGAACAGGGGGGAAGCAATGAGCAGTTCTTC
>-|TRBJ1-5|-|TRBV25-1
CASSEYGQPQHF
TGTGCCAGCAGTGAATACGGGCAGCCCCAGCATTTT
>-|TRBJ2-4|-|TRBV21-1
CASSKGRSGTSVSIAKNIQYF
TGTGCCAGCAGCAAAGGCAGGAGTGGGACTAGCGTGTCTATAGCCAAAAACATTCAGTACTTC
>few|TRBJ1-4|-|TRBV7-5
CARSLLRGGGPNEKLFF
TGTGCCAGAAGCTTATTGAGGGGGGGCGGCCCTAATGAAAAACTGTTTTTT
>-|TRBJ2-1|-|TRBV5-5
CASCPADCYNGQFF
TGTGCCAGTTGCCCTGCGGACTGCTACAATGGGCAGTTCTTC
>-|TRBJ2-3|TRBD1|TRBV5-8
CASTPGGTKSTDTQYF
TGTGCCAGCACCCCAGGGGGTACTAAGAGCACAGATACGCAGTATTTT
>-|TRBJ2-7|-|TRBV18
CASSPGAVSYEQYF
TGTGCCAGCTCACCGGGAGCGGTATCCTACGAGCAGTACTTC
>-|TRBJ2-3|-|TRBV19
CASSKGGKGTDTQYF
TGTGCCAGTAGTAAAGGCGGGAAGGGTACGGATACGCAGTATTTT
>-|TRBJ2-1|-|TRBV18
CASSPPNRSYNEQFF
TGTGCCAGCTCACCACCGAACAGATCCTACAATGAGCAGTTCTTC
>-|TRBJ2-1|TRBD2|TRBV5-6
CASNILLSGRTYNEQFF
TGTGCCAGCAACATACTACTTAGCGGGAGGACCTACAATGAGCAGTTCTTC